Listed below are T cell receptor beta chains from one sample, sequenced in a study of Ad26.COV2.S vaccination and SARS-CoV-2 variants. Data came from immunoSEQ multiplex PCR; TCRdb stores just in-frame clones and leaves some out. The sample has about 410,000 clones; approximately 90% are singletons. The material was peripheral blood, obtained in a trial of Ad26.COV2.S vaccine versus placebo. The receptors come from a person aged 18-65 years who received the Ad26.COV2.S COVID-19 vaccine or a placebo. Both conserved end residues are part of each CDR3. D genes are given only for firm matches. A row's size may be missing; if present it is once, few, many or a size class.

clone_size | j_call | v_call | d_call | cdr3_aa | cdr3_nt
NA | TRBJ2-7 | TRBV5-1 | TRBD1 | CASSSRDRSYEQYF | TGCGCCAGCAGCTCGCGGGACAGGTCCTACGAGCAGTACTTC
NA | TRBJ1-1 | TRBV10-3 | TRBD1 | CAIKGTANTEAFF | TGTGCCATCAAGGGGACAGCGAACACTGAAGCTTTCTTT
NA | TRBJ1-5 | TRBV6-5 | NA | CASSPGDSNQPQHF | TGTGCCAGCAGCCCGGGGGATAGCAATCAGCCCCAGCATTTT
many | TRBJ2-7 | TRBV6-1 | TRBD1 | CASSESGDRGLGEQYF | TGTGCCAGCAGTGAAAGTGGGGACAGGGGGCTGGGGGAGCAGTACTTC
NA | TRBJ2-7 | TRBV27 | NA | CASSFIGGQLSYEQYF | TGTGCCAGCAGTTTTATCGGGGGCCAGCTCTCCTACGAGCAGTACTTC
NA | TRBJ1-1 | TRBV6-2/TRBV6-3 | NA | CASSYSQFTEAFF | TGTGCCAGCAGTTACTCACAGTTCACTGAAGCTTTCTTT
NA | TRBJ2-7 | TRBV7-2 | NA | CASSSGGAYEQYF | TGTGCCAGCAGCTCCGGGGGAGCATACGAGCAGTACTTC
NA | TRBJ2-3 | TRBV28 | NA | CASSLRAKADTQYF | TGTGCCAGCAGTTTAAGGGCGAAGGCAGATACGCAGTATTTT
NA | TRBJ1-6 | TRBV7-9 | NA | CASSQSYNSPLHF | TGTGCCAGCAGCCAATCCTATAATTCACCCCTCCACTTT
NA | TRBJ1-4 | TRBV4-1 | NA | CASSQGASRVGEKLFF | TGCGCCAGCAGCCAAGGAGCAAGCAGGGTTGGTGAAAAACTGTTTTTT
NA | TRBJ1-3 | TRBV6-1 | TRBD1 | CASSESAGQPSGTIYF | TGTGCCAGCAGTGAAAGCGCGGGACAGCCGTCGGGCACCATATATTTT
NA | TRBJ2-1 | TRBV5-1 | TRBD2 | CASSLDLAGGEQFF | TGCGCCAGCAGCTTGGACCTAGCGGGAGGGGAGCAGTTCTTC
NA | TRBJ2-5 | TRBV6-5 | TRBD1 | CASRPVRGRWETQYF | TGTGCCAGCAGGCCGGTGAGGGGGCGCTGGGAGACCCAGTACTTC
NA | TRBJ1-6 | TRBV6-6 | NA | CASSSGTNNSPLHF | TGTGCCAGCAGCTCCGGGACAAATAATTCACCCCTCCACTTT
NA | TRBJ2-3 | TRBV4-1 | NA | CASSQDLFPSVSTDTQYF | TGCGCCAGCAGCCAAGATTTGTTCCCTAGCGTTAGCACAGATACGCAGTATTTT
NA | TRBJ2-3 | TRBV19 | NA | CASSMGTGATGDTQYF | TGTGCCAGTAGTATGGGTACGGGGGCGACTGGAGATACGCAGTATTTT
NA | TRBJ2-1 | TRBV30 | TRBD2 | CAWSGLASGSPNEQFF | TGTGCCTGGAGTGGTTTGGCTAGCGGGAGTCCCAATGAGCAGTTCTTC
NA | TRBJ1-5 | TRBV18 | TRBD1 | CASSPPGGGQPQHF | TGTGCCAGCTCACCTCCAGGGGGAGGTCAGCCCCAGCATTTT
NA | TRBJ2-1 | TRBV24-1 | TRBD2 | CATSLGLARNEQFF | TGTGCCACCAGTCTGGGACTAGCGAGAAATGAGCAGTTCTTC
NA | TRBJ2-2 | TRBV11-3 | TRBD2 | CASSPGLAGDTGELFF | TGTGCCAGCAGCCCAGGACTAGCGGGGGACACCGGGGAGCTGTTTTTT
NA | TRBJ1-1 | TRBV30 | NA | CASKKQGNTEAFF | TGTGCCTCCAAAAAACAGGGAAACACTGAAGCTTTCTTT
NA | TRBJ1-2 | TRBV28 | TRBD1 | CASRGQGAIYGYTF | TGTGCCAGCAGAGGACAGGGGGCCATCTATGGCTACACCTTC
once | TRBJ2-7 | TRBV2 | NA | CASSERGDAAYEQYF | TGTGCCAGCAGTGAGAGGGGAGACGCGGCCTACGAGCAGTACTTC
few | TRBJ2-3 | TRBV30 | NA | CAWGRGGTDTQYF | TGTGCCTGGGGCAGGGGAGGCACAGATACGCAGTATTTT
NA | TRBJ2-1 | TRBV15 | NA | CATSRDADTPYNEQFF | TGTGCCACCAGCAGAGATGCAGATACCCCCTACAATGAGCAGTTCTTC
NA | TRBJ1-2 | TRBV7-2 | NA | CASSVQRLYGYTF | TGTGCCAGCAGCGTACAGAGACTCTATGGCTACACCTTC
NA | TRBJ2-1 | TRBV19 | TRBD2 | CASSMIRLAGGNEQFF | TGTGCCAGTAGTATGATTAGGCTAGCGGGAGGCAATGAGCAGTTCTTC
NA | TRBJ1-5 | TRBV9 | NA | CASSVGSSSNQPQHF | TGTGCCAGCAGCGTAGGTAGTAGTAGCAATCAGCCCCAGCATTTT
NA | TRBJ2-2 | TRBV5-5 | TRBD1 | CASSLAQGANTGELFF | TGTGCCAGCAGCTTGGCCCAGGGGGCGAACACCGGGGAGCTGTTTTTT
NA | TRBJ2-2 | TRBV5-4 | NA | CASSAGWGELFF | TGTGCCAGCAGCGCAGGCTGGGGGGAGCTGTTTTTT
NA | TRBJ1-1 | TRBV18 | NA | CASSPPTQGWGTEAFF | TGTGCCAGCTCACCACCTACACAGGGTTGGGGCACTGAAGCTTTCTTT
NA | TRBJ1-5 | TRBV10-3 | NA | CAISGGNSNQPQHF | TGTGCCATCAGTGGTGGGAACAGCAATCAGCCCCAGCATTTT
few | TRBJ1-3 | TRBV28 | TRBD1 | CASRIQGTAGNTIYF | TGTGCCAGCAGAATACAGGGGACTGCTGGAAACACCATATATTTT
NA | TRBJ2-5 | TRBV3-1/TRBV3-2 | NA | CASSQGGIGFETQYF | TGTGCCAGCAGCCAAGGGGGTATCGGCTTCGAGACCCAGTACTTC
NA | TRBJ2-1 | TRBV10-2 | NA | CASTWDLYNEQFF | TGCGCCAGCACTTGGGACTTATACAATGAGCAGTTCTTC
NA | TRBJ1-6 | TRBV5-6 | NA | CASSLLGPNSPLHF | TGTGCCAGCAGCTTGTTGGGTCCAAATTCACCCCTCCACTTT
once | TRBJ2-2 | TRBV5-4 | NA | CASSLPPGQSPGELFF | TGTGCCAGCAGCTTACCGCCGGGCCAGTCCCCCGGGGAGCTGTTTTTT
NA | TRBJ2-7 | TRBV5-6 | TRBD2 | CASSLVRVAWTSRGDEQYF | TGTGCCAGCAGCTTGGTTCGGGTGGCCTGGACTAGCCGTGGGGACGAGCAGTACTTC
once | TRBJ1-2 | TRBV5-6 | TRBD1 | CASSDRDLQSYGYTF | TGTGCCAGCAGCGACAGGGATCTCCAGTCCTATGGCTACACCTTC
once | TRBJ1-5 | TRBV7-8 | NA | CASSLGLSGSYNQPQHF | TGTGCCAGCAGCTTAGGGCTTTCGGGGTCTTACAATCAGCCCCAGCATTTT
NA | TRBJ2-1 | TRBV19 | NA | CASSGLHYDEQFF | TGTGCCAGTAGCGGGCTCCATTACGATGAGCAGTTCTTC
NA | TRBJ2-2 | TRBV9 | NA | CASSVGGNNGELFF | TGTGCCAGCAGCGTGGGGGGCAATAACGGGGAGCTGTTTTTT
NA | TRBJ2-5 | TRBV6-5 | NA | CASSPTGNRRETQYF | TGTGCCAGCAGTCCTACAGGAAACCGCCGAGAGACCCAGTACTTC
NA | TRBJ2-5 | TRBV3-1/TRBV3-2 | TRBD2 | CASSSGLAGLGETQYF | TGTGCCAGCAGCTCGGGACTAGCGGGCCTGGGGGAGACCCAGTACTTC
NA | TRBJ2-3 | TRBV28 | NA | CASSLRDTSTDTQYF | TGTGCCAGCAGTCTCCGGGACACCAGCACAGATACGCAGTATTTT
NA | TRBJ2-7 | TRBV18 | TRBD1 | CASSPRQGTYEQYF | TGTGCCAGCTCGCCGCGACAGGGGACATACGAGCAGTACTTC